The TCR beta chain described here comes from a study of beta chain features in type 1 diabetes. Points from the study as a whole: The question left open here concerned HLA type influencing TCRB rearrangement. A potential PCR bias toward shorter templates would be equal in patient and control samples.

Isolation of CD4+ naive, central memory, regulatory and stem cell-like memory cells was achieved by sorting via CD45RO/CCR7/CD25/CD127/CD95/CD27. Germline values: CDR1 KGHSH, CDR2 LQKENI. This CDR3 contains 13 residues. V lost 2 bases and J lost 6, with 11 bases in between. With respect to this clone: The antigen remains undetermined.

cDNA synthesis used the whole RNA isolate, giving expressed TCRB sequences. Clones were sequenced by immunoSEQ multiplex PCR, and TCRdb holds only the in-frame ones, with some missing. The sample includes under 250,000 clones, under 13% of them seen just once. Sequencing input: central memory CD4+ T cells from blood. V gene TRBV18 combines with J gene TRBJ2-7; D ambiguous. The receptor was isolated from a young man in good health. This chain's CDR3 is CASSPGRSGEQYF. In DNA, the CDR3 is TGTGCCAGCTCACCAGGACGATCTGGCGAGCAGTACTTC.